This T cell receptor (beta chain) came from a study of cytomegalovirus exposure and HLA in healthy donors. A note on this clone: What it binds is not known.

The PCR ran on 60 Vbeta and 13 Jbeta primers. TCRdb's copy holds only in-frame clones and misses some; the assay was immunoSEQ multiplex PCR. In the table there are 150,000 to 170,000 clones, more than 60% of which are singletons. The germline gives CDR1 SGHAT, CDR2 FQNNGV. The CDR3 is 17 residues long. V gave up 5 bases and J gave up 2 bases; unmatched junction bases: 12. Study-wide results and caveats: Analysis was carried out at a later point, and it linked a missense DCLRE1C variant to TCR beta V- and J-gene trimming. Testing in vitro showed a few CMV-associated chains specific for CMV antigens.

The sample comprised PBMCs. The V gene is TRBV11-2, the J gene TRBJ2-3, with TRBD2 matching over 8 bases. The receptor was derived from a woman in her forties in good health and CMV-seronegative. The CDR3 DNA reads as TGTGCCAGCAGCCCTACCGGGGCGGGGGGTTCCACAGATACGCAGTATTTT. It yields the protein CASSPTGAGGSTDTQYF. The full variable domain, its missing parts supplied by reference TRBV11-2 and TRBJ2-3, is EAGVAQSPRYKIIEKRQSVAFWCNPISGHATLYWYQQILGQGPKLLIQFQNNGVVDDSQLPKDRFSAERLKGVDSTLKIQPAKLEDSAVYLCASSPTGAGGSTDTQYFGPGTRLTVL.